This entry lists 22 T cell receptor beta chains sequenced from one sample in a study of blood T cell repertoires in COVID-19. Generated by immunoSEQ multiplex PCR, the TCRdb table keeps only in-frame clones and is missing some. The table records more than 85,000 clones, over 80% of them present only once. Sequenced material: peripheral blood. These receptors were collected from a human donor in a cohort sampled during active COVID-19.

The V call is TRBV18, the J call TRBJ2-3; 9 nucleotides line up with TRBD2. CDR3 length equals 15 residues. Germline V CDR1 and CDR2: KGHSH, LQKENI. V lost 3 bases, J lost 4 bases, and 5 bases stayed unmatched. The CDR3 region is CASSPLAGVADTQYF. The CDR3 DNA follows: TGTGCCAGCTCACCGTTAGCGGGGGTCGCAGATACGCAGTATTTT.

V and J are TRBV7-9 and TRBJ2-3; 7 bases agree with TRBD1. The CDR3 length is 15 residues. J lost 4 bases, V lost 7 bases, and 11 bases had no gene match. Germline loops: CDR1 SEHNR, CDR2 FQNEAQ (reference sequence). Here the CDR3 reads CASNPSLRGSDTQYF. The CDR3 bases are TGTGCCAGCAACCCTTCACTCAGGGGGTCAGATACGCAGTATTTT.

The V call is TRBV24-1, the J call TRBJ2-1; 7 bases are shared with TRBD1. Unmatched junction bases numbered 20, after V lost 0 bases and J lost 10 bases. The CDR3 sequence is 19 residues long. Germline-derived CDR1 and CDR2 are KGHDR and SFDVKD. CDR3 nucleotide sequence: TGTGCCACCAGTGATTTGTCCCGACGAGAACGGGACAGAGTTGGGGAGCAGTTCTTC. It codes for CATSDLSRRERDRVGEQFF.

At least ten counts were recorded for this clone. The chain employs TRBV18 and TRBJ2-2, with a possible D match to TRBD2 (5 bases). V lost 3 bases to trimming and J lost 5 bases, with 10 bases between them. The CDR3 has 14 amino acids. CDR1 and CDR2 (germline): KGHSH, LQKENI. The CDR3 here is CASSPYGVTGELFF. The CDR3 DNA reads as TGTGCCAGCTCACCCTACGGGGTTACCGGGGAGCTGTTTTTT.

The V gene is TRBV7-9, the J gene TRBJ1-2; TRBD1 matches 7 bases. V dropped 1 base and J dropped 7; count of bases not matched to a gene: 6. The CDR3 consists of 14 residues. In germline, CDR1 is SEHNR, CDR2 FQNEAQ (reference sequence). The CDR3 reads CASSLEWDSSGYTF. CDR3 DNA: TGTGCCAGCAGCTTAGAGTGGGACAGCAGTGGCTACACCTTC.

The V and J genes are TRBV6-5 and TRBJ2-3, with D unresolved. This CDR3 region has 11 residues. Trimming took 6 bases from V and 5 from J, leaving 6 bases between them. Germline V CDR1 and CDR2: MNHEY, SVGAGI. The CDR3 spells CASSGRDTQYF. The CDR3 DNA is TGTGCCAGCAGCGGTCGAGATACGCAGTATTTT.

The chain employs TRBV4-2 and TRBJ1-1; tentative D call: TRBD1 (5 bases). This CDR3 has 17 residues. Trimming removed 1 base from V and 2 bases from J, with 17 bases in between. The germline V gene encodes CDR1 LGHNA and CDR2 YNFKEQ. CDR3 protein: CASSQAGGGNANTEAFF. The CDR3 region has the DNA TGTGCCAGCAGCCAAGCCGGCGGGGGGAATGCTAACACTGAAGCTTTCTTT.

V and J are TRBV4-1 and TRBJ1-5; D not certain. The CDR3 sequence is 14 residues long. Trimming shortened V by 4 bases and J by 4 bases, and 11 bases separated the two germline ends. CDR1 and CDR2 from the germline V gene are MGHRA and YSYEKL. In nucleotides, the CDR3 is TGCGCCAGCAGCCCGAGATTTTTGAATCAGCCCCAGCATTTT. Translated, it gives CASSPRFLNQPQHF.

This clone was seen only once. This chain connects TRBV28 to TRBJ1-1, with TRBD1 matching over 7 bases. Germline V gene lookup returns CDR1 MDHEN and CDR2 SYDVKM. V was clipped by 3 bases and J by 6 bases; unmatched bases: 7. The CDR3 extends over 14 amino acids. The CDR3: CASSLPDRVAEAFF. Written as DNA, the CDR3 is TGTGCCAGCAGTTTGCCCGACAGGGTTGCTGAAGCTTTCTTT.

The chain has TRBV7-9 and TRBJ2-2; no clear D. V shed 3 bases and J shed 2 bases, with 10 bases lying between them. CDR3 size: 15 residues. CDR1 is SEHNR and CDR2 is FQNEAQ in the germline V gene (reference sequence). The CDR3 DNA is TGTGCCAGCAGCTTGTTTGCGGCAAACACCGGGGAGCTGTTTTTT. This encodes CASSLFAANTGELFF.

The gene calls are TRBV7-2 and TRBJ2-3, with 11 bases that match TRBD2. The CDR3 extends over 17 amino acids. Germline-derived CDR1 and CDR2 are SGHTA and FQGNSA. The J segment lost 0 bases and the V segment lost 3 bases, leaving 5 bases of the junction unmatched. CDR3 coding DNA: TGTGCCAGCAGCTTTCGCGGGACTAGCGGAAGCACAGATACGCAGTATTTT. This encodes CASSFRGTSGSTDTQYF.

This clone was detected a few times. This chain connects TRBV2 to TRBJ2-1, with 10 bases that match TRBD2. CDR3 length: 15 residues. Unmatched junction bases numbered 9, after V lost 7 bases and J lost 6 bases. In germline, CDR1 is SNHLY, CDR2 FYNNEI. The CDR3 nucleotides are TGTGCCAGCACGTCCATAGCGGGGGGTACCAATGAGCAGTTCTTC. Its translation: CASTSIAGGTNEQFF. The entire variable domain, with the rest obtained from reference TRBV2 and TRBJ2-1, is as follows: EPEVTQTPSHQVTQMGQEVILRCVPISNHLYFYWYRQILGQKVEFLVSFYNNEISEKSEIFDDQFSVERPDGSNFTLKIRSTKLEDSAMYFCASTSIAGGTNEQFFGPGTRLTVL.

CDR3 in DNA: TGTGCCAGCAGTTACACTAGCGGATCCTACGAGCAGTACTTC. It specifies CASSYTSGSYEQYF. The J gene is TRBJ2-7, the V gene TRBV6-2 or TRBV6-3; 8 bases are a match to TRBD2. The CDR3 sequence is 14 residues long. The germline CDR1 and CDR2 sequences are MNHEY and SVGEGT. With 2 bases clipped from V and 1 base from J, the junction kept 1 base outside the gene matches.

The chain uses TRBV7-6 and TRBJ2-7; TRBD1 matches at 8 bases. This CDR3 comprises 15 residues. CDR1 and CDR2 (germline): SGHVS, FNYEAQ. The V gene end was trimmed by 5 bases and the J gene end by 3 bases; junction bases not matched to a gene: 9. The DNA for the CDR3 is TGTGCCAGCAGCCCCCGGCGACAGGGGTTCTACGAGCAGTACTTC. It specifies CASSPRRQGFYEQYF.

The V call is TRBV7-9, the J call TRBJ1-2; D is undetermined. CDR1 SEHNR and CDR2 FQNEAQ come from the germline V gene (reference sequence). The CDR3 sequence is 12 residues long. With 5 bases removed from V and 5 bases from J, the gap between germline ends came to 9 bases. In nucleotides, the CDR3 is TGTGCCAGCAGCGCGAACCGATATGGCTACACCTTC. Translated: CASSANRYGYTF. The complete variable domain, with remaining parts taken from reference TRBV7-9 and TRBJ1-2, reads DTGVSQNPRHKITKRGQNVTFRCDPISEHNRLYWYRQTLGQGPEFLTYFQNEAQLEKSRLLSDRFSAERPKGSFSTLEIQRTEQGDSAMYLCASSANRYGYTFGSGTRLTVV.

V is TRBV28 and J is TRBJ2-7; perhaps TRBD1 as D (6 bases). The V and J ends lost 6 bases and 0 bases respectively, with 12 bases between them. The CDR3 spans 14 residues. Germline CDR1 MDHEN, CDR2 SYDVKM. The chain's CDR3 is CASSPGTFSYEQYF. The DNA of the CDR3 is TGTGCCAGCAGCCCTGGGACATTCTCCTACGAGCAGTACTTC.

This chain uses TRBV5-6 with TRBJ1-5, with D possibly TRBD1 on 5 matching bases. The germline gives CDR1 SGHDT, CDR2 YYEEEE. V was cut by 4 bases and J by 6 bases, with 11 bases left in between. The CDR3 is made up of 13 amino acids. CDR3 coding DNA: TGTGCCAGCAGCCATAGGGGTTCTCAGCCCCAGCATTTT. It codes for CASSHRGSQPQHF.

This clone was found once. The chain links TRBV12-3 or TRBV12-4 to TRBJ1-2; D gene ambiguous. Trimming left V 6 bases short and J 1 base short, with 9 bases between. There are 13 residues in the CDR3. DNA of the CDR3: TGTGCCAGCAGCCCGAGCAATAACTATGGCTACACCTTC. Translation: CASSPSNNYGYTF.

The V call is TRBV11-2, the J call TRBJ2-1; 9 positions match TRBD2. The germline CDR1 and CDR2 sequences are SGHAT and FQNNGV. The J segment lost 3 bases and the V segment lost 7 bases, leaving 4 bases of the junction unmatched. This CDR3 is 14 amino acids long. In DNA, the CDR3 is TGTGCCAGCACAGCGGGGGGAATCTACAATGAGCAGTTCTTC. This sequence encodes CASTAGGIYNEQFF.

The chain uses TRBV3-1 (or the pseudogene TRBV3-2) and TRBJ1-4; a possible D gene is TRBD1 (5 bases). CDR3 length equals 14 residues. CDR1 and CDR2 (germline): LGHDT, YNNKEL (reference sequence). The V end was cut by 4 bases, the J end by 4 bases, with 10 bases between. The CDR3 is CASSPDSINEKLFF. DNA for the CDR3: TGTGCCAGCAGCCCCGACAGTATTAATGAAAAACTGTTTTTT.

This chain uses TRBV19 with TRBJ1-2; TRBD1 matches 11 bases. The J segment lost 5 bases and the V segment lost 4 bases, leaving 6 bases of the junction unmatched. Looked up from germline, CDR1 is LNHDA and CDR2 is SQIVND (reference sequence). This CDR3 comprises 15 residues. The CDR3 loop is CASSTGTGGAYGYTF. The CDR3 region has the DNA TGTGCCAGTAGTACTGGGACAGGGGGGGCTTATGGCTACACCTTC. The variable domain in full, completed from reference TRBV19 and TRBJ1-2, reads DGGITQSPKYLFRKEGQNVTLSCEQNLNHDAMYWYRQDPGQGLRLIYYSQIVNDFQKGDIAEGYSVSREKKESFPLTVTSAQKNPTAFYLCASSTGTGGAYGYTFGSGTRLTVV.

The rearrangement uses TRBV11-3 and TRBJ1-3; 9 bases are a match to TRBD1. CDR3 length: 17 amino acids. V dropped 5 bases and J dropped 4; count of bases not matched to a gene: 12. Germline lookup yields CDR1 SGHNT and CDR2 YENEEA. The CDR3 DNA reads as TGTGCCAGCAGCCTAGGGACAGGGCAGATAATCGGAAACACCATATATTTT. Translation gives CASSLGTGQIIGNTIYF.